What follows are 22 T cell receptor beta chains derived from one specimen sequenced in a study of T cell responses to AZD1222 COVID-19 vaccine. Sequencing used immunoSEQ multiplex PCR; TCRdb keeps in-frame clones, though not all of them. The data contain around 180,000 clones, 90% of them singletons. The material sequenced was peripheral blood, taken on day 0 of AZD1222 vaccination. The receptors come from an adult in good health.

The chain is built from TRBV18 and TRBJ1-4; unclear D gene. Germline CDR1 KGHSH, CDR2 LQKENI. V was cut by 3 bases and J by 8 bases, with 16 bases left in between. This CDR3 has 15 amino acids. CDR3 sequence: CASSPSTGMGEKLFF. CDR3 DNA sequence: TGTGCCAGCTCACCTTCGACGGGGATGGGGGAAAAACTGTTTTTT.

The chain carries TRBV20-1 and TRBJ2-7; perhaps TRBD1 as D (5 bases). Germline V gene sequence: CDR1 DFQATT, CDR2 SNEGSKA (reference sequence). V shed 1 base and J shed 4 bases, with 5 bases lying between them. The CDR3 covers 11 residues. CDR3 in DNA: TGCAGTGCTAGAGCAGGGTACGAGCAGTACTTC. Its protein is CSARAGYEQYF.

The chain has TRBV25-1 and TRBJ2-1; 9 bases match TRBD1. With V trimmed by 4 bases and J by 6 bases, 7 bases remained unmatched. This CDR3 contains 15 residues. Germline V lookup: CDR1 MGHDK, CDR2 SYGVNS. The CDR3 nucleotides read TGTGCCAGCAGTGGCGGGACAGGGTATATCAATGAGCAGTTCTTC. Amino acid sequence: CASSGGTGYINEQFF.

The chain joins TRBV10-3 to TRBJ1-2; 10 nucleotides agree with TRBD1. The J segment lost 2 bases and the V segment lost 5 bases, leaving 11 bases of the junction unmatched. The CDR3 is 17 amino acids. The germline gives CDR1 ENHRY, CDR2 SYGVKD. The CDR3 bases are TGTGCCATCAGTAGTCCGGGACAGGGGCGAACAAACTATGGCTACACCTTC. Amino acids: CAISSPGQGRTNYGYTF.

This chain connects TRBV24-1 to TRBJ2-3; 8 bases map to TRBD1. The CDR3 has 14 residues. The V gene end was trimmed by 3 bases and the J gene end by 6 bases; junction bases not matched to a gene: 4. Germline loops: CDR1 KGHDR, CDR2 SFDVKD. CDR3 protein: CATSDPGQEDTQYF. CDR3 nucleotides: TGTGCCACCAGTGATCCGGGACAGGAGGATACGCAGTATTTT.

This clone was observed a single time. The rearrangement joins TRBV24-1 to TRBJ1-4, with D tentatively TRBD1 (6 bases). There are 20 residues in the CDR3. Germline loops: CDR1 KGHDR, CDR2 SFDVKD. V was pared by 7 bases and J by 3 bases, with 29 bases between. DNA of the CDR3: TGTGCCACCAGACGAAGGGTGTCGGGCAGGGGAGCGTCGGCTAATGAAAAACTGTTTTTT. As protein: CATRRRVSGRGASANEKLFF.

This chain connects TRBV7-9 to TRBJ2-5; TRBD2 matches 8 bases. With V trimmed by 3 bases and J by 4 bases, 10 bases remained unmatched. This CDR3 region has 16 residues. CDR1 is SEHNR, CDR2 FQNEAQ, per germline (reference sequence). In DNA, the CDR3 is TGTGCCAGCAGCTTTATCGTCGCGGGGGGTAGAGAGACCCAGTACTTC. It translates to CASSFIVAGGRETQYF.

This clone appeared a few times. The rearrangement uses TRBV9 and TRBJ2-1; 8 nucleotides line up with TRBD2. V lost 5 bases to trimming and J lost 12 bases; unmatched junction nucleotides: 7. The germline CDR1 and CDR2 sequences are SGDLS and YYNGEE. The CDR3 has 12 residues. The CDR3 DNA reads TGTGCCAGCAGTGGACTAGCTGTGGGGCAGTTCTTC. Amino acids: CASSGLAVGQFF.

This clone was observed a single time. The CDR3 loop reads CASTPLAASGGGGELFF. CDR3 coding DNA: TGTGCCAGTACCCCCCTGGCGGCTAGCGGGGGGGGCGGGGAGCTGTTTTTT. The V call is TRBV19, the J call TRBJ2-2, with 12 bases matching TRBD2. The germline gives CDR1 LNHDA, CDR2 SQIVND (reference sequence). V was clipped by 7 bases and J by 7 bases; unmatched bases: 13. The CDR3 covers 17 residues.

The chain combines TRBV27 with TRBJ1-6, with unresolved D. Per germline, CDR1 MNHEY and CDR2 SMNVEV (reference sequence). The CDR3 is 14 residues long. V lost 9 bases and J 4 bases, leaving 13 bases between the germline ends. CDR3 DNA: TGTGCCAGTCATGGCGGAGCGTATAATTCACCCCTCCACTTT. The encoded protein is CASHGGAYNSPLHF.

This clone occurred once. The chain carries TRBV7-2 and TRBJ2-3; D not certain. Germline values: CDR1 SGHTA, CDR2 FQGNSA. Trimming took off 6 bases at V and 5 bases at J, with 12 bases between the two ends. The length of the CDR3 is 13 residues. This CDR3 reads CASRSGFQDTQYF. The CDR3 region has the DNA TGTGCCAGCAGGTCCGGATTCCAAGATACGCAGTATTTT.

The genes are TRBV28 and TRBJ1-1; a weak D match, TRBD1 (5 bases). The CDR3 contains 14 residues. Trimming took 5 bases from V and 1 from J, leaving 11 bases between them. CDR1 MDHEN and CDR2 SYDVKM come from the germline V gene. The CDR3 reads CASSPGTANTEAFF. CDR3 bases: TGTGCCAGCAGTCCGGGGACGGCGAACACTGAAGCTTTCTTT.

This CDR3 is CASSIGDRETEAFF. CDR3 in DNA: TGTGCCAGTAGTATAGGGGACAGGGAGACTGAAGCTTTCTTT. The chain carries TRBV19 and TRBJ1-1; 9 positions agree with TRBD1. This CDR3 contains 14 residues. The germline CDR1 and CDR2 sequences are LNHDA and SQIVND (reference sequence). J gave up 5 bases and V 1 base, and 2 bases lay outside the gene matches. The full variable domain, rest sourced from reference TRBV19 and TRBJ1-1, is DGGITQSPKYLFRKEGQNVTLSCEQNLNHDAMYWYRQDPGQGLRLIYYSQIVNDFQKGDIAEGYSVSREKKESFPLTVTSAQKNPTAFYLCASSIGDRETEAFFGQGTRLTVV.

The genes are TRBV3-1 (or the pseudogene TRBV3-2) and TRBJ2-3; maybe TRBD1 (6 bases). Germline loops: CDR1 LGHDT, CDR2 YNNKEL (reference sequence). The CDR3 runs to 14 residues. V was clipped by 4 bases and J by 7 bases, with 15 bases between them. CDR3 region: CASSPTQQGNTQYF. CDR3 nucleotides: TGTGCCAGCAGCCCAACTCAACAGGGAAATACGCAGTATTTT.

The rearrangement uses TRBV10-3 and TRBJ2-7, with 10 bases identical to TRBD1. Germline CDR1 and CDR2: ENHRY and SYGVKD. The V and J ends lost 6 bases and 7 bases, in that order; junction bases with no gene match: 15. CDR3 size: 16 residues. CDR3 sequence (DNA): TGTGCCATCAGGAACACACAGGGACAGGGGTTAAAAGAGCAGTACTTC. Translation: CAIRNTQGQGLKEQYF.

This clone was counted between two and nine times. The gene calls are TRBV7-2 and TRBJ1-2; tentative D call: TRBD1 (5 bases). Trimming left V 5 bases short and J 0 bases short, with 13 bases between. The CDR3 is made up of 15 amino acids. Germline CDR1 SGHTA, CDR2 FQGNSA. CDR3 sequence reads: CASSVLGGPNYGYTF. The CDR3 coding sequence is TGTGCCAGCAGCGTCCTGGGGGGTCCTAACTATGGCTACACCTTC.

The gene calls are TRBV7-9 and TRBJ1-4; D is ambiguous. The CDR3 sequence is 16 residues long. V dropped 5 bases and J dropped 1 base, with 14 bases sitting between them. Germline lookup yields CDR1 SEHNR and CDR2 FQNEAQ (reference sequence). The CDR3, as DNA: TGTGCCAGCAGCCGTGTGTTGACCGGAACTAATGAAAAACTGTTTTTT. Amino acid sequence: CASSRVLTGTNEKLFF.

The chain uses TRBV9 and TRBJ1-3; tentatively, D is TRBD1 (5 bases). Germline values: CDR1 SGDLS, CDR2 YYNGEE. V shed 0 bases and J shed 9 bases, with 10 bases lying between them. The CDR3 consists of 13 residues. The CDR3 protein is CASSVGDPATIYF. The CDR3 DNA reads TGTGCCAGCAGCGTAGGGGACCCGGCCACCATATATTTT.

This clone occurred a few times. This sequence joins TRBV15 and TRBJ2-5; 11 bases line up with TRBD2. CDR3 length: 16 residues. Trimming cost V 0 bases and J 5 bases; bases outside gene matches: 5. Germline loops: CDR1 LNHNV, CDR2 YYDKDF (reference sequence). This CDR3 is CATSRDFSGGAETQYF. As DNA, the CDR3 is TGTGCCACCAGCAGAGATTTTAGCGGGGGGGCGGAGACCCAGTACTTC.

This chain uses TRBV6-2 or TRBV6-3 with TRBJ2-7, with 7 bases lining up with TRBD1. The CDR3 loop spans 14 amino acids. Losses at the gene ends were 5 bases for V and 2 bases for J; bases not matched to a gene: 6. Per germline, CDR1 MNHEY and CDR2 SVGEGT. Here the CDR3 reads CASSRNRGPYEQYF. In DNA, the CDR3 is TGTGCCAGCAGTCGAAACAGGGGCCCCTACGAGCAGTACTTC.

The rearrangement uses TRBV6-2 or TRBV6-3 and TRBJ2-7; weak D call: TRBD2 (6 bases). Deletions cut 2 bases from V and 0 bases from J, with 14 bases between. Germline V gene sequence: CDR1 MNHEY, CDR2 SVGEGT. The CDR3 is made up of 16 amino acids. The DNA for the CDR3 is TGTGCCAGCAGTTACGATCTTAGCGGAAGCTCCTACGAGCAGTACTTC. Amino acid sequence: CASSYDLSGSSYEQYF.

This chain uses TRBV21-1 with TRBJ2-3; the table names TRBD2, a call not compared with the DNA. TRBV21-1 is classified as a pseudogene. The CDR3 length is 15 residues. Written as DNA, the CDR3 is TGTGCCAGCAGCAAAGGGACTAGCGGGGGGATCACGCAGTATTTT. Amino acids: CASSKGTSGGITQYF.